These T cell receptor beta chains were read from a single sample in a study of T cell responses to AZD1222 COVID-19 vaccine. Produced via immunoSEQ multiplex PCR; TCRdb's table is partial and in-frame only. Among more than 95,000 clones listed, about 87% were seen once. The sample consisted of peripheral blood, taken on day 0 of AZD1222 vaccination. The origin of the receptors is an adult in good health. Both conserved end residues are part of each CDR3. The D gene is left open where the match is weak. Some rows mark clone size as missing; the rest say once, few, many or name a class of expanded clone.

v_call,j_call,clone_size,d_call,cdr3_aa,cdr3_nt
TRBV28,TRBJ1-2,NA,NA,CASSLRLRYGYTF,TGTGCCAGCAGTTTACGTCTACGGTATGGCTACACCTTC
TRBV5-1,TRBJ1-4,NA,NA,CASSSGGGDEKLFF,TGCGCCAGCAGCTCCGGGGGAGGGGATGAAAAACTGTTTTTT
TRBV28,TRBJ1-2,NA,TRBD1,CASSPTEGQGRTF,TGTGCCAGCAGCCCAACGGAGGGACAGGGGAGGACCTTC
TRBV6-2/TRBV6-3,TRBJ1-1,NA,NA,CASSYGGTTGEAFF,TGTGCCAGCAGTTACGGGGGGACGACTGGTGAAGCTTTCTTT
TRBV3-1/TRBV3-2,TRBJ1-4,many,NA,CASSQERALGPEKLFF,TGTGCCAGCAGCCAAGAAAGAGCTTTGGGCCCAGAAAAACTGTTTTTT
TRBV10-3,TRBJ1-2,NA,TRBD1,CAISGQGIGYTF,TGTGCCATCAGTGGACAGGGAATCGGCTACACCTTC
TRBV9,TRBJ1-5,NA,NA,CASSVGGGDRQPQHF,TGTGCCAGCAGCGTAGGTGGGGGGGACCGGCAGCCCCAGCATTTT
TRBV6-6,TRBJ1-1,NA,NA,CASATAMGAFF,TGTGCCAGCGCGACAGCGATGGGAGCTTTCTTT
TRBV5-4,TRBJ1-2,NA,NA,CASSPDMLNYGYTF,TGTGCCAGCAGCCCGGACATGCTGAACTATGGCTACACCTTC
TRBV7-9,TRBJ1-1,few,NA,CASSLDVENTEAFF,TGTGCCAGCAGCTTAGATGTGGAGAACACTGAAGCTTTCTTT
TRBV7-9,TRBJ2-1,NA,NA,CASSLIYSGSFFDEQFF,TGTGCCAGCAGCTTAATATACAGCGGCAGTTTTTTTGATGAGCAGTTCTTC
TRBV3-1/TRBV3-2,TRBJ1-1,once,NA,CASSQARQPSLEAFF,TGTGCCAGCAGCCAAGCGCGACAGCCTAGCCTTGAAGCTTTCTTT
TRBV3-1/TRBV3-2,TRBJ2-3,NA,NA,CASSQARVTDTQYF,TGTGCCAGCAGCCAAGCCAGAGTCACAGATACGCAGTATTTT
TRBV7-2,TRBJ2-7,NA,NA,CASSLARFGMVQYF,TGTGCCAGCAGCTTAGCGAGGTTTGGTATGGTGCAGTACTTC
TRBV6-5,TRBJ1-6,NA,NA,CASRSLGGDNSPLHF,TGTGCCAGCAGGTCCTTGGGGGGGGATAATTCACCCCTCCACTTT
TRBV7-8,TRBJ2-7,NA,NA,CASSRIKGPGFVERYF,TGTGCCAGCAGTCGGATTAAGGGGCCAGGCTTTGTGGAGCGGTACTTC
TRBV5-4,TRBJ1-4,NA,NA,CASSTKLGQPFF,TGTGCCAGCAGCACGAAGTTAGGACAGCCGTTTTTT
TRBV5-1,TRBJ2-5,NA,NA,CASSMSWEYQETQYF,TGCGCCAGCAGCATGTCGTGGGAGTACCAAGAGACCCAGTACTTC
TRBV27,TRBJ1-5,few,NA,CASRKNQPQHF,TGTGCCAGCAGGAAAAATCAGCCCCAGCATTTT
TRBV4-3,TRBJ2-6,NA,NA,CASSPKMWGSSSGANVLTF,TGCGCCAGCAGCCCCAAAATGTGGGGCTCTAGCTCTGGGGCCAACGTCCTGACTTTC
TRBV2,TRBJ1-4,NA,NA,CASNGNEKLFF,TGTGCCAGCAACGGTAATGAAAAACTGTTTTTT
TRBV7-2,TRBJ2-1,NA,TRBD2,CASVASGGRYSYNEQFF,TGTGCCAGCGTTGCTAGCGGGGGGCGATACTCCTACAATGAGCAGTTCTTC
TRBV4-2,TRBJ2-3,NA,NA,CASSQDLGRGADTQYF,TGTGCCAGCAGCCAAGATCTTGGTCGGGGGGCCGATACGCAGTATTTT
TRBV9,TRBJ1-3,NA,NA,CASSVVDSGNTIYF,TGTGCCAGCAGCGTAGTGGACTCTGGAAACACCATATATTTT
TRBV6-5,TRBJ2-7,once,TRBD2,CASSPHPSGVYEQYF,TGTGCCAGCAGTCCCCACCCTAGCGGGGTGTACGAGCAGTACTTC
TRBV10-3,TRBJ2-1,NA,NA,CAIGVGEVEQFF,TGTGCCATCGGTGTGGGAGAGGTTGAGCAGTTCTTC
TRBV6-5,TRBJ1-2,NA,TRBD1,CASSFDRGRPNYGYTF,TGTGCCAGCAGTTTCGACAGGGGGCGTCCTAACTATGGCTACACCTTC
TRBV6-2/TRBV6-3,TRBJ2-1,NA,NA,CASSYPTFRARLSEQFF,TGTGCCAGCAGTTACCCCACTTTTAGGGCCCGGCTCAGTGAGCAGTTCTTC
TRBV7-3,TRBJ1-1,NA,NA,CASSLMVSLNTEAFF,TGTGCCAGCAGCTTAATGGTCAGTCTTAACACTGAAGCTTTCTTT
TRBV28,TRBJ2-3,NA,NA,CASSLTLAGGTYTDTQYF,TGTGCCAGCAGTTTGACACTAGCCGGGGGGACATACACAGATACGCAGTATTTT
TRBV5-5,TRBJ1-5,few,NA,CASSLGGGLNQPQHF,TGTGCCAGCAGCTTGGGCGGGGGGCTGAATCAGCCCCAGCATTTT
TRBV19,TRBJ2-7,NA,NA,CASSAGTVTYEQYF,TGTGCCAGTAGTGCCGGGACGGTAACCTACGAGCAGTACTTC
TRBV7-8,TRBJ1-5,NA,NA,CASSLVRVQPQHF,TGTGCCAGCAGCTTAGTAAGGGTCCAGCCCCAGCATTTT
TRBV5-4,TRBJ2-3,NA,NA,CASWDLRTDTQYF,TGTGCCAGCTGGGACTTACGCACAGATACGCAGTATTTT